The TCR beta chain described here comes from a study of cytomegalovirus exposure and HLA in healthy donors. This PCR relied on a set of 60 Vbeta primers and 13 Jbeta primers. Per the original methods: Later analysis identified approximately 80 million unique TCR beta chains, about 10 million shared. The protocol was immunoSEQ multiplex PCR, while the TCRdb copy is restricted to in-frame clones and leaves out a portion. The V and J calls and clone size were taken over from that table, and D and trimming were inferred from the DNA. The table includes approximately 37,000 clones, around 70% detected once. The germline V gene has CDR1 SGHNT and CDR2 YYREEE (reference sequence). This CDR3 contains 15 residues. Trimming at V came to 1 base and at J to 4 bases, leaving 5 bases not matched to a gene. Study-wide results and limits: The study labeled 164 TCR beta chains cytomegalovirus-associated. DRB1 showed the most TCR associations and HLA-C the fewest in a later analysis, as rates varied by HLA locus. In vitro, a few CMV-associated chains proved specific for CMV antigens.

About this clone itself: Its antigen is not known.

The V gene is TRBV5-4, the J gene TRBJ2-5, with TRBD1 matching 9 bases. The sequence derives from a young man in good health and CMV-seronegative. Material: PBMCs. In nucleotides, the CDR3 is TGTGCCAGCAGCTTGACGGGACAGGGCTCAGAGACCCAGTACTTC. This codes for CASSLTGQGSETQYF.